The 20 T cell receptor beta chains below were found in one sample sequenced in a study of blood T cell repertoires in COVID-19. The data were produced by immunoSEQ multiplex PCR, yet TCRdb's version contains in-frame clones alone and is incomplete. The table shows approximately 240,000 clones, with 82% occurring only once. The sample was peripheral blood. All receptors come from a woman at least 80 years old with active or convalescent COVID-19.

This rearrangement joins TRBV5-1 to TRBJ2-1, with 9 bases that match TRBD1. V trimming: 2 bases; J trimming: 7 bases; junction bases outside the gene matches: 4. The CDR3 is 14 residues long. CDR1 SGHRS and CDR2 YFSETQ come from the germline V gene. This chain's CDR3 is CASSFRTGDNEQFF. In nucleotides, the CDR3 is TGCGCCAGCAGCTTCCGGACAGGGGATAATGAGCAGTTCTTC.

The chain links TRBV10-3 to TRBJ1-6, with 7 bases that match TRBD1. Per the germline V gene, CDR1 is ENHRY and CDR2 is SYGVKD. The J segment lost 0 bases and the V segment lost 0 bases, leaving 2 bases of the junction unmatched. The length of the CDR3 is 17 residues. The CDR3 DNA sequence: TGTGCCATCAGTGAGTCGACAGGGAGCTCCTATAATTCACCCCTCCACTTT. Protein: CAISESTGSSYNSPLHF.

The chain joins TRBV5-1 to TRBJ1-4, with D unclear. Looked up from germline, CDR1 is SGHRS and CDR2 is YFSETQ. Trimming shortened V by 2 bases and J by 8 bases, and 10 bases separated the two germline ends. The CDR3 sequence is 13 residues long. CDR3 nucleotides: TGCGCCAGCAGCTTTACTACCGCGGAAAAACTGTTTTTT. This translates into CASSFTTAEKLFF.

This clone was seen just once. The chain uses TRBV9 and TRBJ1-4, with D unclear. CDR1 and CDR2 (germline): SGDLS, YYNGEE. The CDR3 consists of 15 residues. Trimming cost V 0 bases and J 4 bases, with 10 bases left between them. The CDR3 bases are TGTGCCAGCAGCGTAGCTGGGAGAAGTAATGAAAAACTGTTTTTT. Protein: CASSVAGRSNEKLFF. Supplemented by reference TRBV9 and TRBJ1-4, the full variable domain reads DSGVTQTPKHLITATGQRVTLRCSPRSGDLSVYWYQQSLDQGLQFLIQYYNGEERAKGNILERFSAQQFPDLHSELNLSSLELGDSALYFCASSVAGRSNEKLFFGSGTQLSVL.

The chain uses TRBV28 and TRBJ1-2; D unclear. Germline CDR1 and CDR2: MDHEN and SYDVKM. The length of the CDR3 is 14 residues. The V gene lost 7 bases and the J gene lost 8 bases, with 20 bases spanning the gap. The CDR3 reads CASNTGGVRFGYTF. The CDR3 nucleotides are TGTGCCAGCAACACGGGCGGGGTCCGATTCGGCTACACCTTC.

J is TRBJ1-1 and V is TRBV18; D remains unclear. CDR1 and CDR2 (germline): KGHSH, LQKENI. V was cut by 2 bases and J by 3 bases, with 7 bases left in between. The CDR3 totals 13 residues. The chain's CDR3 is CASSPSRDTEAFF. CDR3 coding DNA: TGTGCCAGCTCACCAAGTCGGGACACTGAAGCTTTCTTT.

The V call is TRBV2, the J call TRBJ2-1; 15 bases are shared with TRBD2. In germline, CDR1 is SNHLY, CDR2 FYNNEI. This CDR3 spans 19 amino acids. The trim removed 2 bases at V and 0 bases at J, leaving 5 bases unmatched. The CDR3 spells CASSETGTSGGYSYNEQFF. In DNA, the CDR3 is TGTGCCAGCAGTGAAACCGGGACTAGCGGGGGGTACTCCTACAATGAGCAGTTCTTC.

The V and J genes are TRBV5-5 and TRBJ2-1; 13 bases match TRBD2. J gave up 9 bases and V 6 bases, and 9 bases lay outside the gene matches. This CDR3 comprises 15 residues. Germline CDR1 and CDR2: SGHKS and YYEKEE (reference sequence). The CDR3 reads CASTPEGLAGFEQFF. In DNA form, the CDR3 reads TGTGCCAGCACCCCGGAGGGACTAGCGGGGTTTGAGCAGTTCTTC.

CDR3 region: CASSPGQNQPQHF. Here the CDR3 DNA reads TGTGCCAGCAGTCCGGGACAGAATCAGCCCCAGCATTTT. The J gene is TRBJ1-5, the V gene TRBV28; TRBD1 matches at 7 bases. The CDR3 loop spans 13 amino acids. Germline CDR1 MDHEN, CDR2 SYDVKM. The V segment lost 5 bases and the J segment 4 bases; nucleotides outside the gene matches: 2.

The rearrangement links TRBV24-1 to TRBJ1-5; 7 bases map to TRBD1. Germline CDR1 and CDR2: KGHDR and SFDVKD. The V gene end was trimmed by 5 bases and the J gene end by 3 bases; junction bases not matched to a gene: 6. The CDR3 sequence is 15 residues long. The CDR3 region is CATSGNRGFNQPQHF. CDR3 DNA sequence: TGTGCCACCAGTGGAAACAGGGGCTTCAATCAGCCCCAGCATTTT.

In DNA, the CDR3 is TGTGCCAGCAGCTTAGACCCGGCTAGCGGGAGCCAGCAGTACTTC. Amino acid sequence: CASSLDPASGSQQYF. This chain uses TRBV11-2 with TRBJ2-7; 10 nucleotides align to TRBD2. Germline loops: CDR1 SGHAT, CDR2 FQNNGV. V was clipped by 0 bases and J by 8 bases; unmatched bases: 7. The CDR3 is made up of 15 amino acids.

This chain's CDR3 is CASSESSGYGYTF. The CDR3 nucleotides read TGTGCCAGCAGTGAAAGTTCAGGGTATGGCTACACCTTC. This rearrangement joins TRBV6-1 to TRBJ1-2, with D perhaps TRBD1 (5 bases). The CDR3 covers 13 residues. Germline V gene sequence: CDR1 MNHNS, CDR2 SASEGT. Trimming cost V 2 bases and J 5 bases, with 9 bases left between them.

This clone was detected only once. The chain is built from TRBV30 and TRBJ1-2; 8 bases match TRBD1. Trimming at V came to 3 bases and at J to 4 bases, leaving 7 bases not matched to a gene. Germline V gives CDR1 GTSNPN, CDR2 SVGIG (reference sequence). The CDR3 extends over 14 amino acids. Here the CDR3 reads CAWSGGQASYGYTF. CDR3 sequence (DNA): TGTGCCTGGAGCGGGGGACAGGCGTCCTATGGCTACACCTTC.

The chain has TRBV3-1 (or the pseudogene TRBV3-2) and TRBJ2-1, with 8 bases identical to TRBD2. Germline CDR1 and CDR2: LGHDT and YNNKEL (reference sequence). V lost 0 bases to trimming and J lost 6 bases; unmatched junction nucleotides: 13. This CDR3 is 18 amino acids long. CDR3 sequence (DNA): TGTGCCAGCAGCCAAGAAAGGAGCGGGAGATGGGAAGGCAATGAGCAGTTCTTC. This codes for CASSQERSGRWEGNEQFF.

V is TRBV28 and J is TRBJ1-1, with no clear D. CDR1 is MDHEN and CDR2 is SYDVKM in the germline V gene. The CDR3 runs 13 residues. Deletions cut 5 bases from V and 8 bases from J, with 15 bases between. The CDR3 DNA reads TGTGCCAGCAGTACTTTAGCACCCGACGAAGCTTTCTTT. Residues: CASSTLAPDEAFF.

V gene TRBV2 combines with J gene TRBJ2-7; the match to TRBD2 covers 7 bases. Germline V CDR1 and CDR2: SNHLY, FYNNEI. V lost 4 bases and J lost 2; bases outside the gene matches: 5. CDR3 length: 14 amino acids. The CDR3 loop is CASSVGREAYEQYF. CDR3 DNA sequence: TGTGCCAGCAGTGTAGGCCGGGAGGCCTACGAGCAGTACTTC.

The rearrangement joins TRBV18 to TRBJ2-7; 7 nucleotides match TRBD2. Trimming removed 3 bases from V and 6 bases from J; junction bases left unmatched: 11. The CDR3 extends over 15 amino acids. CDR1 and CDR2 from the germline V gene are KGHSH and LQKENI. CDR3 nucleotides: TGTGCCAGCTCACCCCGCACGGGAGGAGCAGGCGAGCAGTACTTC. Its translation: CASSPRTGGAGEQYF. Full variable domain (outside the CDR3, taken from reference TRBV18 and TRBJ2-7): NAGVMQNPRHLVRRRGQEARLRCSPMKGHSHVYWYRQLPEEGLKFMVYLQKENIIDESGMPKERFSAEFPKEGPSILRIQQVVRGDSAAYFCASSPRTGGAGEQYFGPGTRLTVT.

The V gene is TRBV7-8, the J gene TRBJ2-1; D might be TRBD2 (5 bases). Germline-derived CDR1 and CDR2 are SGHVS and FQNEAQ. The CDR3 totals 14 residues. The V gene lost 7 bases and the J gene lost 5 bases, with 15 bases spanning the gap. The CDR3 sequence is CASTSPRGNNEQFF. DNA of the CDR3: TGTGCCAGCACCAGCCCCCGGGGTAACAATGAGCAGTTCTTC. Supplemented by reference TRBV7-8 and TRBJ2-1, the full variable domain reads GAGVSQSPRYKVAKRGQDVALRCDPISGHVSLFWYQQALGQGPEFLTYFQNEAQLDKSGLPSDRFFAERPEGSVSTLKIQRTQQEDSAVYLCASTSPRGNNEQFFGPGTRLTVL.

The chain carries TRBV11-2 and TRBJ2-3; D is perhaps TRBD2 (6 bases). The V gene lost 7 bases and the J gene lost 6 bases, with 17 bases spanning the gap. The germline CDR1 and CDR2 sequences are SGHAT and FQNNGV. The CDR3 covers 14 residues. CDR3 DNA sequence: TGTGCCAGCACCCCCTGGCGGGGCAGGGATACGCAGTATTTT. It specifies CASTPWRGRDTQYF.

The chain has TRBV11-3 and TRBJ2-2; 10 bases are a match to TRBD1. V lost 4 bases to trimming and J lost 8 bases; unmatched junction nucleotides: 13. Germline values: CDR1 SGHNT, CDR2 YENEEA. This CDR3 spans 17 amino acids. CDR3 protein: CASSYDRDRGQSGELFF. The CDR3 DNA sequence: TGTGCCAGCAGCTACGACCGGGACAGGGGACAATCGGGGGAGCTGTTTTTT.